This TCR beta chain was recorded in a study of regulatory T cells in long-lasting Graves disease. HTBI primers from iRepertoire and Arm-PCR of CDR3 regions yielded the TCR beta libraries. In the original workflow: Overall, samples carried approximately 60 TRBV and more than 13 TRBJ segments. TCRdb redid the calling of the multiplex PCR reads with MiXCR, one entry per CDR3 protein. The V and J calls and clone size are TCRdb's, not the authors'. This sample carries about 620,000 distinct CDR3 sequences, approximately 15% of them seen once, and the ten largest clones take approximately 20%. Trimming removed 0 bases from V and 7 bases from J; junction bases left unmatched: 6. This CDR3 region has 14 residues. Per the germline V gene, CDR1 is SGHRS and CDR2 is YFSETQ. Time point denoted: newly diagnosed GD, antithyroid drugs for less than 3 months. From RNA extracted from PBMCs, the TCR library was made. EDTA tubes held roughly 9 milliliters of peripheral blood from each patient.

These sequences were also reported in another study, on T cells in Graves' hyperthyroidism and ophthalmopathy. That publication notes: The hyperthyroidism was newly diagnosed and had lasted under 2 months; the patients were aged 18 to 65. First-round RT-PCR of the TCR CDR3 relied on the HTBI primer set.

This specimen was peripheral blood mononuclear cells (PBMCs), taken at new diagnosis, from a patient treated with antithyroid drugs. The rearrangement joins TRBV5-1 to TRBJ1-2; 7 nucleotides line up with TRBD1. The sequence was obtained from a woman in her thirties with Graves disease. CDR3 coding DNA: TGCGCCAGCAGCTTGGAGGGGGCGTTTGGTGGCTACACCTTC. This encodes CASSLEGAFGGYTF. The variable domain in full, with the rest retrieved from reference TRBV5-1 and TRBJ1-2, is KAGVTQTPRYLIKTRGQQVTLSCSPISGHRSVSWYQQTPGQGLQFLFEYFSETQRNKGNFPGRFSGRQFSNSRSEMNVSTLELGDSALYLCASSLEGAFGGYTFGSGTRLTVV.